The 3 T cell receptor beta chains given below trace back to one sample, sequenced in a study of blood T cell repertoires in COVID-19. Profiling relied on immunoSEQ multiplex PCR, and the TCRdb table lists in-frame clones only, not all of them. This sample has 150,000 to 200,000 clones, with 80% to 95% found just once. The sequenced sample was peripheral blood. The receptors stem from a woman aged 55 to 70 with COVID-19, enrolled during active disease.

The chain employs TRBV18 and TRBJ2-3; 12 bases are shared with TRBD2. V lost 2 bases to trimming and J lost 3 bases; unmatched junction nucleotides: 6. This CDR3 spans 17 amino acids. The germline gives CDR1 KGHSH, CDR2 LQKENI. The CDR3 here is CASSPTLAGGLTDTQYF. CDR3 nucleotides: TGTGCCAGCTCACCAACCCTAGCGGGGGGGCTAACAGATACGCAGTATTTT. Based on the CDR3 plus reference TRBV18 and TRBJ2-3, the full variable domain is NAGVMQNPRHLVRRRGQEARLRCSPMKGHSHVYWYRQLPEEGLKFMVYLQKENIIDESGMPKERFSAEFPKEGPSILRIQQVVRGDSAAYFCASSPTLAGGLTDTQYFGPGTRLTVL.

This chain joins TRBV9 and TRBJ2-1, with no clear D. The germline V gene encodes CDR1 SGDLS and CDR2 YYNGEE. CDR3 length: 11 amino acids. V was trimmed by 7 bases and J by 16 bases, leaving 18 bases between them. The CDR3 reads CASGPTVPLFF. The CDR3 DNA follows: TGTGCCAGCGGGCCTACGGTACCTCTCTTCTTC.

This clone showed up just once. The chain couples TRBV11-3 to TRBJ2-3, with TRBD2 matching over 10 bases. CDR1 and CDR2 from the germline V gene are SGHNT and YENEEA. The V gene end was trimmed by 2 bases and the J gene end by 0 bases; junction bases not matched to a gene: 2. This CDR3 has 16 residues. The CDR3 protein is CASSLNSGGSTDTQYF. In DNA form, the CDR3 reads TGTGCCAGCAGCTTAAATAGCGGGGGGAGCACAGATACGCAGTATTTT.